The 15 T cell receptor beta chains listed next were all sequenced from one sample in a study of identical twins. TCRdb redid the calling of the 5' RACE reads with MiXCR, one entry per CDR3 protein. The data show approximately 500,000 distinct CDR3 sequences, approximately 24% seen once. These data were also reused for a study on T cells expressing NK-cell markers.

The specimen sequenced was CD4+ T cells sorted from blood. Source of these receptors: a woman under 30 in good health.

V is TRBV29-1 and J is TRBJ2-5; D might be TRBD1 (6 bases). Trimming left V 7 bases short and J 2 bases short, with 11 bases between. Germline V gene data show CDR1 as SQVTM and CDR2 as ANQGSEA. The CDR3 runs 12 residues. Here the CDR3 DNA reads TGCAGCGGGAGACAGGCTCAAGAGACCCAGTACTTC. It translates to CSGRQAQETQYF. Combining the CDR3 with reference TRBV29-1 and TRBJ2-5 gives the whole variable domain SAVISQKPSRDICQRGTSLTIQCQVDSQVTMMFWYRQQPGQSLTLIATANQGSEATYESGFVIDKFPISRPNLTFSTLTVSNMSPEDSSIYLCSGRQAQETQYFGPGTRLLVL.

This chain joins TRBV10-3 and TRBJ1-5; a possible D gene is TRBD1 (6 bases). Germline CDR1 is ENHRY and CDR2 is SYGVKD. Trimming left V 6 bases short and J 3 bases short, with 9 bases between. This CDR3 has 13 amino acids. The CDR3 DNA reads TGTGCCATCAGCGGACAGAACAATCAGCCCCAGCATTTT. This codes for CAISGQNNQPQHF.

The V call is TRBV29-1, the J call TRBJ1-1; D possibly corresponds to TRBD1 (6 bases). Per the germline V gene, CDR1 is SQVTM and CDR2 is ANQGSEA. V gave up 4 bases and J gave up 9 bases, with 9 bases separating them. This CDR3 comprises 10 residues. In nucleotides, the CDR3 is TGCAGCGTTGGGACAGAACAAGCTTTCTTT. It codes for CSVGTEQAFF.

The rearrangement joins TRBV6-5 to TRBJ2-2; D is undetermined. The CDR3 loop spans 14 amino acids. Germline loops: CDR1 MNHEY, CDR2 SVGAGI. The germline V and J ends were trimmed by 0 bases and 7 bases, with 9 bases remaining between them. The CDR3: CASSYSGWGGELFF. For the CDR3, the DNA is TGTGCCAGCAGTTACTCCGGTTGGGGCGGGGAGCTGTTTTTT.

The V and J genes are TRBV6-2 or TRBV6-3 and TRBJ1-2; D ambiguous. This CDR3 has 13 residues. Deletions cut 7 bases from V and 4 bases from J, with 13 bases between. CDR1 and CDR2 (germline): MNHEY, SVGEGT. This CDR3 reads CASTMGQVYGYTF. CDR3 nucleotides: TGTGCCAGCACTATGGGCCAAGTCTATGGCTACACCTTC.

The chain is built from TRBV20-1 and TRBJ2-5; 7 positions match TRBD1. This CDR3 is built from 14 residues. Per germline, CDR1 DFQATT and CDR2 SNEGSKA (reference sequence). The J segment lost 5 bases and the V segment lost 5 bases, leaving 11 bases of the junction unmatched. CDR3 sequence: CSARPMTGMETQYF. CDR3 sequence (DNA): TGCAGTGCTCGCCCTATGACAGGGATGGAGACCCAGTACTTC.

This clonotype was detected only a few times. V is TRBV4-3 and J is TRBJ2-1; D is perhaps TRBD1 (5 bases). The V end was cut by 1 base, the J end by 2 bases, with 24 bases between. Per the germline V gene, CDR1 is LGHNA and CDR2 is YSLEER. This CDR3 is 20 amino acids long. The CDR3 DNA follows: TGCGCCAGCAGCCAAGTTGGGGCCAGGTATTGGGTCGAGACCTACAATGAGCAGTTCTTC. Its protein is CASSQVGARYWVETYNEQFF.

This rearrangement joins TRBV7-2 to TRBJ2-5; 8 positions match TRBD2. V dropped 6 bases and J dropped 2; count of bases not matched to a gene: 5. The CDR3 runs to 14 residues. Germline V gene lookup returns CDR1 SGHTA and CDR2 FQGNSA. The CDR3 loop is CASRRTSTQETQYF. The CDR3 bases are TGTGCCAGCAGGCGGACTAGCACTCAAGAGACCCAGTACTTC.

V is TRBV11-2 and J is TRBJ2-5; 12 nucleotides align to TRBD2. CDR3 length: 16 residues. V shed 2 bases, J shed 4 bases, and the junction held 5 bases outside the gene matches. Germline values: CDR1 SGHAT, CDR2 FQNNGV. The CDR3 sequence: CASSLLAGGLRETQYF. In DNA form, the CDR3 reads TGTGCCAGCAGCTTACTAGCGGGGGGGCTACGAGAGACCCAGTACTTC.

V usage is TRBV14 and J usage is TRBJ1-1, with D unclear. The CDR3 is 12 residues long. The germline V gene encodes CDR1 SGHDN and CDR2 FVKESK. Between the trimmed V and J ends, which lost 2 bases and 6 bases, there was a span of 7 bases. The CDR3 region has the DNA TGTGCCAGCAGCCAAACTTACTCTGAAGCTTTCTTT. Translation gives CASSQTYSEAFF.

J is TRBJ1-2 and V is TRBV18; D ambiguous. The CDR3 consists of 15 residues. Germline V lookup: CDR1 KGHSH, CDR2 LQKENI. V was cut by 4 bases and J by 0 bases, with 12 bases left in between. CDR3: CASSQGVIANYGYTF. The CDR3 coding sequence is TGTGCCAGCTCACAGGGAGTCATAGCTAACTATGGCTACACCTTC.

J is TRBJ2-1 and V is TRBV3-1; 8 positions match TRBD1. V shed 2 bases and J 3 bases; nucleotides not matched to a gene: 6. Looked up from germline, CDR1 is LGHDT and CDR2 is YNNKEL (reference sequence). The length of the CDR3 is 16 residues. This chain's CDR3 is CASSQSGTGNYNEQFF. The CDR3 region has the DNA TGTGCCAGCAGCCAATCAGGGACAGGAAACTACAATGAGCAGTTCTTC.

The chain employs TRBV5-1 and TRBJ2-1, with D maybe TRBD2 (5 bases). The CDR3 is made up of 15 amino acids. Germline CDR1 and CDR2: SGHRS and YFSETQ. The V end was cut by 0 bases, the J end by 0 bases, with 7 bases between. CDR3 loop: CASSLATSSYNEQFF. The CDR3 DNA reads TGCGCCAGCAGCTTGGCAACTAGCTCCTACAATGAGCAGTTCTTC.

The chain has TRBV5-8 and TRBJ2-1, with D possibly TRBD2 on 6 matching bases. There are 15 residues in the CDR3. The germline V gene encodes CDR1 SGHTS and CDR2 YDEGEE. Trimming stripped 4 bases from V and 0 bases from J, with 11 bases between. For the CDR3, the DNA is TGTGCCAGCAGCAGGGACGGGAGCTCCTACAATGAGCAGTTCTTC. Its translation: CASSRDGSSYNEQFF. The full variable domain, in which reference TRBV5-8 and TRBJ2-1 provide the parts outside the CDR3, is EAGVTQSPTHLIKTRGQQATLRCSPISGHTSVYWYQQALGLGLQFLLWYDEGEERNRGNFPPRFSGRQFPNYSSELNVNALELEDSALYLCASSRDGSSYNEQFFGPGTRLTVL.

The table lists this clonotype with many counts. This chain joins TRBV12-3 or TRBV12-4 and TRBJ1-5; 8 nucleotides match TRBD1. The length of the CDR3 is 17 residues. V shed 6 bases and J 4 bases; nucleotides not matched to a gene: 14. The CDR3 sequence: CASSPYGQGWNNQPQHF. The CDR3 nucleotides read TGTGCCAGCAGCCCATACGGACAGGGCTGGAATAATCAGCCCCAGCATTTT.